The following is a TCR beta chain sequence with its context. This sample stems from a study of blood T cell repertoires in COVID-19. CDR1 SNHLY and CDR2 FYNNEI come from the germline V gene. This CDR3 contains 12 residues. Trimming stripped 7 bases from V and 2 bases from J, with 8 bases between. Sequencing was performed with immunoSEQ multiplex PCR; in TCRdb, only in-frame clones are kept and a portion is missing. The table shows about 120,000 clones, with roughly four fifths occurring only once. Sequencing input: peripheral blood. V usage is TRBV2 and J usage is TRBJ2-5, with D unresolved. This receptor was obtained from a human donor in a cohort sampled during active COVID-19. The CDR3 here is CASKTEQETQYF. The CDR3 DNA reads TGTGCCAGCAAAACGGAGCAAGAGACCCAGTACTTC.